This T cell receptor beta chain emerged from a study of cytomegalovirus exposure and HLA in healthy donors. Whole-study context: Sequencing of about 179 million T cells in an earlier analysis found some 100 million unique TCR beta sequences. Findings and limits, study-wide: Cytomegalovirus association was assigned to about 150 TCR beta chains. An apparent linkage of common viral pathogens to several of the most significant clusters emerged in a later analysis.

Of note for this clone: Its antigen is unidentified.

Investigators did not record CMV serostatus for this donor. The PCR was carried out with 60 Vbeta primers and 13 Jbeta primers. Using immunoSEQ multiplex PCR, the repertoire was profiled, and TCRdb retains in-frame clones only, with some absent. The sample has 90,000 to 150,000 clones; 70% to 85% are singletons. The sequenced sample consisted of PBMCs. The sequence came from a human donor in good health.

The CDR3, as DNA: TGTGCCAGCAGCCGACGAGCGACAGGGTTCGCCTACGAGCAGTACTTC. Translating gives CASSRRATGFAYEQYF. The chain is built from TRBV28 and TRBJ2-7, with 7 positions matching TRBD1. Germline CDR1 reads MDHEN; CDR2 reads SYDVKM. The CDR3 consists of 16 residues. V was clipped by 6 bases and J by 2 bases; unmatched bases: 13.